This T cell receptor (beta chain) originates from a study of blood T cell repertoires in COVID-19. Study at large: T cells, B-cell-depleted T cells, or PBMCs supplied cDNA or gDNA.

Clones were read by immunoSEQ multiplex PCR, and TCRdb kept only the in-frame ones, dropping some. The sample lists under 200,000 clones, roughly 91% occurring once. CDR1 and CDR2 from the germline V gene are SEHNR and FQNEAQ (reference sequence). This CDR3 has 15 amino acids. Trimming took 0 bases from V and 1 from J, leaving 7 bases between them. The sequence was collected from a man aged 45-65 years who had recovered from COVID-19. The sequenced sample consisted of peripheral blood. This sequence joins TRBV7-9 and TRBJ2-1; D is uncertain. Here the CDR3 DNA reads TGTGCCAGCAGCTTAGCGTCCAAATCCTACAATGAGCAGTTCTTC. Translated: CASSLASKSYNEQFF.